Each of the 26 T cell receptor beta chains below was sequenced from the same sample in a study of metastatic and nonmetastatic thyroid tumors. TCRdb called clones again from the PCR reads with MiXCR. Altogether 85,000 to 95,000 clones are present, just under 15% being singletons, with the ten largest covering 3.6%. Patients were all untreated before their thyroid surgery. The sequenced material came from blood. These receptors originate from a female donor with papillary thyroid cancer or a benign thyroid nodule (not recorded which). Some clones in this sample may be carry-over from other donors' samples.

The chain combines TRBV4-2 with TRBJ2-2, with 9 bases matching TRBD2. This CDR3 has 17 amino acids. Germline CDR1 and CDR2: LGHNA and YNFKEQ. Trimming at V came to 4 bases and at J to 8 bases, leaving 14 bases not matched to a gene. The CDR3 sequence: CASSRAGGPAVTGELFF. In DNA, the CDR3 is TGTGCCAGCAGCCGGGCGGGGGGGCCGGCCGTTACGGGGGAGCTGTTTTTT.

Details on this clone: This sequence may be a read error, since a much larger clone differs from it by one base. CDR3 bases: TGCTGTGCTAGAGGCACAGGGGCGGGGGAGACCCAGTACTTC. Amino acids: CCARGTGAGETQYF. V usage is TRBV20-1 and J usage is TRBJ2-5, with TRBD1 as a possible D gene (7 bases). CDR3 length: 14 residues. The V gene's germline CDR1 is DFQATT and CDR2 SNEGSKA (reference sequence).

J is TRBJ2-5 and V is TRBV12-3 or TRBV12-4; 7 bases match TRBD1. Trimming at V came to 6 bases and at J to 7 bases, leaving 11 bases not matched to a gene. CDR3 length: 14 residues. CDR3 region: CASSSPAQGVTQYF. Here the CDR3 DNA reads TGTGCCAGCAGCTCCCCTGCGCAGGGGGTGACCCAGTACTTC.

The table lists this clone with many counts. The identical CDR3 is also encoded by other nucleotide sequences in the sample. The chain has TRBV6-5 and TRBJ1-5, with D unclear. This CDR3 has 13 amino acids. Germline CDR1 MNHEY, CDR2 SVGAGI. V lost 2 bases, J lost 4 bases, and 6 bases lay in between. The CDR3 sequence is CASSYRGNQPQHF. CDR3 nucleotides: TGTGCCAGCAGTTACCGAGGGAATCAGCCCCAGCATTTT.

This clone was detected only once. The gene calls are TRBV19 and TRBJ2-1; TRBD2 matches 7 bases. The V and J ends lost 6 bases and 5 bases, in that order; junction bases with no gene match: 16. This CDR3 has 17 residues. Germline CDR1 is LNHDA and CDR2 is SQIVND (reference sequence). CDR3 DNA: TGTGCCAGTAGCAGTTTCACGGGGGGAAAAAGGAACAATGAGCAGTTCTTC. It translates to CASSSFTGGKRNNEQFF.

This clone has a count of ten or more. The V and J genes are TRBV5-1 and TRBJ1-4, with TRBD1 identical over 11 bases. V lost 5 bases, J lost 8 bases, and 11 bases stayed unmatched. The germline V gene encodes CDR1 SGHRS and CDR2 YFSETQ. The CDR3 covers 16 residues. The CDR3 region is CASRTGQGGPWEKLFF. CDR3 nucleotides: TGCGCCAGCAGGACGGGACAGGGGGGACCTTGGGAAAAACTGTTTTTT.

This clone was counted many times. The chain joins TRBV30 to TRBJ2-3; 8 positions agree with TRBD1. The trim removed 5 bases at V and 3 bases at J, leaving 4 bases unmatched. The germline V gene has CDR1 GTSNPN and CDR2 SVGIG (reference sequence). The CDR3 is made up of 13 amino acids. This CDR3 reads CAWDRGSTDTQYF. The CDR3 coding sequence is TGTGCCTGGGACAGGGGATCGACAGATACGCAGTATTTT.

This clone was observed many times. Other DNA sequences within the sample encode an identical CDR3. The V call is TRBV20-1, the J call TRBJ1-5; D possibly corresponds to TRBD1 (5 bases). V was shortened by 0 bases and J by 5 bases, with 17 bases between the two germline ends. Germline loops: CDR1 DFQATT, CDR2 SNEGSKA (reference sequence). This CDR3 contains 16 residues. As DNA, the CDR3 is TGCAGTGCTAGAGATCTCCGGGCAGCGGGGGATCAGCCCCAGCATTTT. It yields the protein CSARDLRAAGDQPQHF.

The chain has TRBV12-3 or TRBV12-4 and TRBJ2-2; the D gene is possibly TRBD1 (6 bases). This CDR3 is 15 amino acids long. The ends were cut back, 5 bases at V and 3 bases at J, with 13 bases in the middle. CDR3 in amino acids: CASSLGHWDTGELFF. As DNA, the CDR3 is TGTGCCAGCAGTCTGGGACATTGGGACACCGGGGAGCTGTTTTTT.

This clone was observed at least ten times. This sequence joins TRBV7-3 and TRBJ1-1; possible D gene TRBD1, 6 bases. The CDR3 totals 14 residues. Trimming removed 5 bases from V and 5 bases from J, with 15 bases in between. CDR1 is SGHTA and CDR2 is FQGTGA in the germline V gene. In DNA, the CDR3 is TGTGCCAGCAGCCCCACGGGGAGGGGGACTGAAGCTTTCTTT. This encodes CASSPTGRGTEAFF.

This clone came up many times. This rearrangement joins TRBV6-1 to TRBJ2-5; 7 bases line up with TRBD2. Germline V gene sequence: CDR1 MNHNS, CDR2 SASEGT. The CDR3 covers 13 residues. Trimming took 7 bases from V and 6 from J; bases not matched to a gene: 8. The CDR3 nucleotides read TGTGCCAGCATTAGCGGGCTCGGAAAGACCCAGTACTTC. It specifies CASISGLGKTQYF.

This clone was picked up a small number of times. An end of the junction differs from the germline gene, which may be a read error. This chain joins TRBV19 and TRBJ1-1; D is uncertain. CDR3 size: 14 residues. The germline V gene has CDR1 LNHDA and CDR2 SQIVND (reference sequence). The CDR3 loop reads CASSIYGSNTEDFF. The CDR3 nucleotides are TGTGCCAGTAGTATTTACGGGTCGAACACTGAAGATTTCTTT.

This clone was observed many times. This chain links TRBV6-1 with TRBJ1-4; D call uncertain. The germline CDR1 and CDR2 sequences are MNHNS and SASEGT. The CDR3 consists of 15 residues. The V end was cut by 3 bases, the J end by 4 bases, with 12 bases between. The CDR3 region is CASSENTGLNEKLFF. The CDR3 DNA reads as TGTGCCAGCAGTGAGAACACGGGTCTTAATGAAAAACTGTTTTTT.

This clone was seen many times. CDR3 bases: TGTGCCAGCAGCTTTGAGGACGACACAGATACGCAGTATTTT. Translated: CASSFEDDTDTQYF. V gene TRBV7-9 combines with J gene TRBJ2-3; no clear D. Germline V gene sequence: CDR1 SEHNR, CDR2 FQNEAQ (reference sequence). Trimming left V 3 bases short and J 2 bases short, with 9 bases between. This CDR3 has 14 amino acids.

Remarks on this clone: A much larger clone differs from this one at a single base, so this may be a read error. V usage is TRBV20-1 and J usage is TRBJ2-1; TRBD1 matches at 10 bases. Germline loops: CDR1 DFQATT, CDR2 SNEGSKA (reference sequence). The CDR3 has 14 amino acids. The CDR3 bases are TGCAGTGCCGCGCCGGGACAGGGGATCCATGAGCAGTTATTC. This codes for CSAAPGQGIHEQLF.

This chain joins TRBV18 and TRBJ1-3, with D maybe TRBD1 (5 bases). This CDR3 contains 21 residues. Germline V lookup: CDR1 KGHSH, CDR2 LQKENI. V gave up 4 bases and J gave up 0 bases, with 28 bases separating them. The CDR3 protein is CASSRPRSLGVGVFSGNTIYF. The CDR3 DNA is TGTGCCAGCTCACGACCCAGATCCTTAGGGGTAGGGGTTTTCTCTGGAAACACCATATATTTT.

This clone has a count of ten or more. The V call is TRBV7-3, the J call TRBJ1-2; TRBD1 is a possible D gene (5 bases). The V end was cut by 1 base, the J end by 6 bases, with 12 bases between. This CDR3 contains 14 residues. The germline V gene encodes CDR1 SGHTA and CDR2 FQGTGA. CDR3 sequence: CASSLRAQGNGYTF. The CDR3 nucleotides read TGTGCCAGCAGCTTAAGAGCCCAGGGAAATGGCTACACCTTC. The full variable domain, in which reference TRBV7-3 and TRBJ1-2 provide the parts outside the CDR3, is GAGVSQTPSNKVTEKGKYVELRCDPISGHTALYWYRQSLGQGPEFLIYFQGTGAADDSGLPNDRFFAVRPEGSVSTLKIQRTERGDSAVYLCASSLRAQGNGYTFGSGTRLTVV.

On this clone: A much larger clonotype is one base distant, so this may be a read error. Other nucleotide sequences in the sample specify the same CDR3. The gene calls are TRBV5-4 and TRBJ2-2, with D perhaps TRBD2 (5 bases). V dropped 1 base and J dropped 4 bases, with 14 bases sitting between them. From germline, CDR1 is SGHNT and CDR2 YYREEE (reference sequence). The CDR3 consists of 16 residues. CDR3 amino acids: CASSLRNLAGTGELFF. The CDR3 bases are TGTGCCAGCAGCTTGCGGAATCTAGCTGGCACCGGGGAGCTGTTTTTT. Filled out from reference TRBV5-4 and TRBJ2-2, the complete variable domain reads ETGVTQSPTHLIKTRGQQVTLRCSSQSGHNTVSWYQQALGQGPQFIFQYYREEENGRGNFPPRFSGLQFPNYSSELNVNALELDDSALYLCASSLRNLAGTGELFFGEGSRLTVL.

In its sample, this clone was seen a few times. In DNA form, the CDR3 reads TGTGCCATCAGTGAGTCGGCAGGTAACGAGCAGTACTTC. As protein: CAISESAGNEQYF. The rearrangement joins TRBV10-3 to TRBJ2-7, with no clear D. The CDR3 has 13 amino acids. Trimming pared 0 bases from V and 5 bases from J, leaving 8 bases between. CDR1 is ENHRY, CDR2 SYGVKD, per germline.

This clone occurred a few times. Within the sample, other DNA sequences also encode this same CDR3. V usage is TRBV5-6 and J usage is TRBJ2-3, with 14 positions matching TRBD2. This CDR3 comprises 16 residues. J gave up 7 bases and V 5 bases, and 9 bases lay outside the gene matches. The germline V gene encodes CDR1 SGHDT and CDR2 YYEEEE. CDR3 sequence reads: CASSWTRLAGGYTQYF. Here the CDR3 DNA reads TGTGCCAGCAGTTGGACCAGACTAGCGGGGGGGTATACGCAGTATTTT.

This clone showed up many times. V is TRBV20-1 and J is TRBJ1-5; 8 bases fit TRBD1. Unmatched junction bases numbered 6, after V lost 3 bases and J lost 5 bases. CDR1 is DFQATT and CDR2 is SNEGSKA in the germline V gene (reference sequence). The CDR3 sequence is 14 residues long. The CDR3 bases are TGCAGTGCTAGCGGACAGGGAGATCATCAGCCCCAGCATTTT. It specifies CSASGQGDHQPQHF.

This clone appeared many times. The chain is built from TRBV6-1 and TRBJ2-1; D uncertain. The V end was cut by 7 bases, the J end by 4 bases, with 5 bases between. CDR1 and CDR2 (germline): MNHNS, SASEGT. The CDR3 is 11 amino acids. CDR3 amino acids: CASNLYNEQFF. The CDR3 region has the DNA TGTGCCAGCAACCTATACAATGAGCAGTTCTTC.

Only a few counts were recorded for this clone. The same CDR3 also results from other DNA sequences found in this sample. This sequence joins TRBV9 and TRBJ2-1; TRBD2 matches 8 bases. J lost 5 bases, V lost 4 bases, and 2 bases had no gene match. Germline V gives CDR1 SGDLS, CDR2 YYNGEE. This CDR3 contains 13 residues. The CDR3 DNA reads as TGTGCCAGCAGCACTAGCGGTAACAATGAGCAGTTCTTC. This translates into CASSTSGNNEQFF.

In its sample, this clone was seen many times. J is TRBJ1-1 and V is TRBV11-2, with D perhaps TRBD1 (5 bases). Germline values: CDR1 SGHAT, CDR2 FQNNGV. V was cut by 6 bases and J by 8 bases, with 16 bases left in between. This CDR3 contains 13 residues. For the CDR3, the DNA is TGTGCCAGCAGTCCTTTAAATAACAGGGAAGCTTTCTTT. Residues: CASSPLNNREAFF.

This clone was observed a few times. No conserved phenylalanine or tryptophan ends this CDR3, so it is likely a read error. This sequence joins TRBV7-8 and TRBJ2-7; 13 nucleotides align to TRBD2. CDR3 length: 15 residues. V shed 7 bases and J 1 base; nucleotides not matched to a gene: 4. Per germline, CDR1 SGHVS and CDR2 FQNEAQ. The CDR3 nucleotides read TGTGCCAGCATCAAGGGACTAGCGGGGTCCTACGAGCAGTACTCC. Amino acids: CASIKGLAGSYEQYS.

Worth noting for this clone: It is likely a read error, because the conserved phenylalanine at the end of the CDR3 is missing. J is TRBJ2-1 and V is TRBV28, with a weak D call TRBD1 (6 bases). Germline V lookup: CDR1 MDHEN, CDR2 SYDVKM. The CDR3 totals 15 residues. V lost 6 bases to trimming and J lost 7 bases, with 19 bases between them. CDR3 region: CASSHHQEGVNEQFS. The DNA of the CDR3 is TGTGCCAGCAGCCATCACCAAGAGGGGGTTAATGAGCAGTTCTCC.